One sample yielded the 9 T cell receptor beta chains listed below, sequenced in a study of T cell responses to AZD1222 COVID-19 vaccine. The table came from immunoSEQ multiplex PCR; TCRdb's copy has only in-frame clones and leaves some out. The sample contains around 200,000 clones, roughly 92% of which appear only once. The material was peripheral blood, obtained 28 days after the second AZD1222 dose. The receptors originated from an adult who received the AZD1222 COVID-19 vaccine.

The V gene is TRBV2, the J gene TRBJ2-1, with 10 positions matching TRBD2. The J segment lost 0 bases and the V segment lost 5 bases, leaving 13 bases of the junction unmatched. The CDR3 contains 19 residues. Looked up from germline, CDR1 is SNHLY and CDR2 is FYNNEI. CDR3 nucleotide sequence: TGTGCCAGCAGTACCCCAAGGGGACTAGCGAGAAGCTCCTACAATGAGCAGTTCTTC. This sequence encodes CASSTPRGLARSSYNEQFF.

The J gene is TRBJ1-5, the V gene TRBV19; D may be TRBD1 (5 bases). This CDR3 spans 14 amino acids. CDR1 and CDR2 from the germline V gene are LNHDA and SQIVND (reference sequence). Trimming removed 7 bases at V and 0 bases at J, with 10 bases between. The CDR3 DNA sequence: TGTGCCAGTATGGACAACCTTAGCAATCAGCCCCAGCATTTT. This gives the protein CASMDNLSNQPQHF.

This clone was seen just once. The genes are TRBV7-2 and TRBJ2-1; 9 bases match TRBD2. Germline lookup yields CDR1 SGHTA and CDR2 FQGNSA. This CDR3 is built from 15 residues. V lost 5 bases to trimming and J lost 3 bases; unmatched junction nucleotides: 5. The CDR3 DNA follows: TGTGCCAGCAGCGATAGCGGGGGACACTACAATGAGCAGTTCTTC. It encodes CASSDSGGHYNEQFF.

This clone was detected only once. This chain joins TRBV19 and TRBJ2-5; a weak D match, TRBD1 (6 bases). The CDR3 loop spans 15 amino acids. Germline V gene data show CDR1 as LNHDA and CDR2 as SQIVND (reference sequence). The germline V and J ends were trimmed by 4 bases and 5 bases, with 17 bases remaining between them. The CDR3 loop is CASSTLQGLEETQYF. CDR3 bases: TGTGCCAGTAGTACGCTACAGGGTTTGGAGGAGACCCAGTACTTC.

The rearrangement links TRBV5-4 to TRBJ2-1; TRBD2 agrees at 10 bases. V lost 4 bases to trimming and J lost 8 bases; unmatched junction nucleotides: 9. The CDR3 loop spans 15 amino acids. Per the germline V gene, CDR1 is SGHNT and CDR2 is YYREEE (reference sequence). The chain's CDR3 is CASSKGLASVDEQFF. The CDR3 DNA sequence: TGTGCCAGCAGCAAGGGACTAGCGTCCGTCGATGAGCAGTTCTTC. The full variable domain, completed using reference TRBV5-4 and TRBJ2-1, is ETGVTQSPTHLIKTRGQQVTLRCSSQSGHNTVSWYQQALGQGPQFIFQYYREEENGRGNFPPRFSGLQFPNYSSELNVNALELDDSALYLCASSKGLASVDEQFFGPGTRLTVL.

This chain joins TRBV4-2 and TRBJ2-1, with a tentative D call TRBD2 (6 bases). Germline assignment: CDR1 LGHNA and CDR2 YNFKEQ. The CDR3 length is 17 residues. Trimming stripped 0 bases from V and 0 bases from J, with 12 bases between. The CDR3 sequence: CASSQEGLASSYNEQFF. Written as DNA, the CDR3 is TGTGCCAGCAGCCAAGAAGGGCTAGCGAGCTCCTACAATGAGCAGTTCTTC.

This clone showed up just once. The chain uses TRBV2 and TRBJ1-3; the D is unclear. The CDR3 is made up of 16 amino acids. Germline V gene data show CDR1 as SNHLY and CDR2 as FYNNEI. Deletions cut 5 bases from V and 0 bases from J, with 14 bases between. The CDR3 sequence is CASSPSKGFSGNTIYF. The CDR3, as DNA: TGTGCCAGCAGTCCGTCAAAGGGTTTCTCTGGAAACACCATATATTTT.

The CDR3 DNA sequence: TGTGCCAGTTCCCAGAGGAGGGGGGACAACTATGGCTACACCTTC. Translating it yields CASSQRRGDNYGYTF. The chain couples TRBV19 to TRBJ1-2; perhaps TRBD1 as D (6 bases). The CDR3 covers 15 residues. Germline V gene lookup returns CDR1 LNHDA and CDR2 SQIVND (reference sequence). V shed 8 bases and J shed 2 bases, with 18 bases lying between them.

CDR3 coding DNA: TGTGCCAGTACCCGAGGGACAGGTGCTTTCGCTAACTATGGCTACACCTTC. This gives the protein CASTRGTGAFANYGYTF. The rearrangement uses TRBV19 and TRBJ1-2; 8 bases are shared with TRBD1. This CDR3 region has 17 residues. CDR1 is LNHDA and CDR2 is SQIVND in the germline V gene (reference sequence). With V trimmed by 7 bases and J by 0 bases, 13 bases remained unmatched.